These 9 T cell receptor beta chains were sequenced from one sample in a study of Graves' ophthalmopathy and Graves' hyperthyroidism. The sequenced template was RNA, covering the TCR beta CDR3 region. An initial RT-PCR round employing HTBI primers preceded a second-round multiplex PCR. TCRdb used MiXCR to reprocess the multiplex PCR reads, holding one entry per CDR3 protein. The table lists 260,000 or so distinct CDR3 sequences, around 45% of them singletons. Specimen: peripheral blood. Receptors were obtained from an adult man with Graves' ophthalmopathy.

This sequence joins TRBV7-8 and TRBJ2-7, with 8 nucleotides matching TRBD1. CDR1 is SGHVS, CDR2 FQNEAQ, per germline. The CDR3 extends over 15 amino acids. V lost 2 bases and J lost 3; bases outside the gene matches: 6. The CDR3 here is CASSLWGQDGYEQYF. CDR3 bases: TGTGCCAGCAGCTTATGGGGACAGGACGGCTACGAGCAGTACTTC.

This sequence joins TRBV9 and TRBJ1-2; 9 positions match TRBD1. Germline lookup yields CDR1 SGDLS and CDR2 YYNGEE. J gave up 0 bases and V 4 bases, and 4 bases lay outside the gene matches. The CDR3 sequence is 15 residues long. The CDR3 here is CASSPRQGANYGYTF. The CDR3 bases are TGTGCCAGCAGCCCCAGACAGGGGGCTAACTATGGCTACACCTTC.

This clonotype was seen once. CDR3 in amino acids: CASSYSPSREGLTGELFF. CDR3 sequence (DNA): TGTGCCAGCAGTTACTCCCCCTCGAGGGAGGGCCTCACCGGGGAGCTGTTTTTT. The chain is built from TRBV6-5 and TRBJ2-2; TRBD2 agrees at 7 bases. With V trimmed by 0 bases and J by 4 bases, 11 bases remained unmatched. CDR3 size: 18 residues. Germline CDR1 reads MNHEY; CDR2 reads SVGAGI.

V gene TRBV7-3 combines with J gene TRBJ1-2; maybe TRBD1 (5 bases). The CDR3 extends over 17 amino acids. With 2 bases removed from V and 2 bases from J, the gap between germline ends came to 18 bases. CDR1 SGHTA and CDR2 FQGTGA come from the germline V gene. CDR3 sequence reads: CASSLLEGRWGNYGYTF. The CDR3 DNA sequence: TGTGCCAGCAGCTTACTTGAGGGTCGGTGGGGGAACTATGGCTACACCTTC.

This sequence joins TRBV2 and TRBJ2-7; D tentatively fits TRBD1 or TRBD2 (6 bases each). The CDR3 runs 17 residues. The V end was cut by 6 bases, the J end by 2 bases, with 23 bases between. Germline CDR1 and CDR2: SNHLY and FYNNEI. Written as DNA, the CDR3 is TGTGCCAGCAGCCAAACTGGACAGTTCGGAGGGGCCTACGAGCAGTACTTC. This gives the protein CASSQTGQFGGAYEQYF.

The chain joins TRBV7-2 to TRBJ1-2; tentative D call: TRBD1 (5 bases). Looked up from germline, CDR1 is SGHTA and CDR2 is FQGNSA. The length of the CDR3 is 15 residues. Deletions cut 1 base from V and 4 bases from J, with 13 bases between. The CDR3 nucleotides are TGTGCCAGCAGCTTAGATAGGGACGTCAGCTATGGCTACACCTTC. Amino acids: CASSLDRDVSYGYTF.

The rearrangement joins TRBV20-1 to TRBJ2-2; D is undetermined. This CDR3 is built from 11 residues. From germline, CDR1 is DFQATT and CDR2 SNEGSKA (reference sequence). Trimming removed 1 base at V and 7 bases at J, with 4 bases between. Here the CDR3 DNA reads TGCAGTGCTAGAGTATTCGGGGAGCTGTTTTTT. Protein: CSARVFGELFF.

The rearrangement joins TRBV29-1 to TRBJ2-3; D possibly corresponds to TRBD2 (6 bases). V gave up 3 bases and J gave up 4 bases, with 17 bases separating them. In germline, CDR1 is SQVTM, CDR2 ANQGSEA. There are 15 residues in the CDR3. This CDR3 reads CSVEVYGGEADTQYF. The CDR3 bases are TGCAGCGTTGAGGTGTATGGTGGGGAGGCAGATACGCAGTATTTT.

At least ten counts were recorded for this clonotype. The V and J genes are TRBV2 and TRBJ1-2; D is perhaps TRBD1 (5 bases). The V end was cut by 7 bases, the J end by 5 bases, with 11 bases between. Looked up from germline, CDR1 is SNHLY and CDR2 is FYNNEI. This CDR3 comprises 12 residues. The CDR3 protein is CASTEGEYGYTF. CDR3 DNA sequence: TGTGCCAGCACCGAAGGGGAGTATGGCTACACCTTC.